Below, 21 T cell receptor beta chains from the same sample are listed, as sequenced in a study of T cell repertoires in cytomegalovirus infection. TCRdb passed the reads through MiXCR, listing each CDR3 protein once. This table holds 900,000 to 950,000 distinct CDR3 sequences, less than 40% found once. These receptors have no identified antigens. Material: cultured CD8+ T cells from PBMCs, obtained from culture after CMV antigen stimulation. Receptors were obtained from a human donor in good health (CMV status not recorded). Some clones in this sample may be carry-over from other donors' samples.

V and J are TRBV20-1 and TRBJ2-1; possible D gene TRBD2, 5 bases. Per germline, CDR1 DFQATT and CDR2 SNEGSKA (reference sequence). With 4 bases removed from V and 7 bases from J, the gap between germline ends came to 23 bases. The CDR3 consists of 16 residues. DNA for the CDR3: TGCAGTGCTACGGGTGTCTCGGTGCGCTCGGGGAATGAGCAGTTCTTC. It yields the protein CSATGVSVRSGNEQFF.

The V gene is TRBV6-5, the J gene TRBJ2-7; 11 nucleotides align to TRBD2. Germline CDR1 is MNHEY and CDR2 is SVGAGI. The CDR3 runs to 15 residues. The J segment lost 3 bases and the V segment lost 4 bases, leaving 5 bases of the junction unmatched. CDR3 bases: TGTGCCAGCAGTTTCTTAGCGGGGGGGGGCTACGAGCAGTACTTC. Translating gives CASSFLAGGGYEQYF.

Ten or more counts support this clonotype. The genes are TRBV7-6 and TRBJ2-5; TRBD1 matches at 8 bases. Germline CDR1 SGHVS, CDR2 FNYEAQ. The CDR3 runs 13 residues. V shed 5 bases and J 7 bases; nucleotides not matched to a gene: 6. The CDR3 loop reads CASSPWGTGTQYF. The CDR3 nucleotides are TGTGCCAGCAGCCCATGGGGGACAGGGACCCAGTACTTC.

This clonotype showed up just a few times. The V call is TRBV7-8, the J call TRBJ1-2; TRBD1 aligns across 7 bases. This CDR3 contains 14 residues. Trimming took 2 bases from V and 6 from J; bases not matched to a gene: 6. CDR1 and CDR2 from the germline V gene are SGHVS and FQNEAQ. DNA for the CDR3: TGTGCCAGCAGCTTATCTGCCGACAGGGATGGCTACACCTTC. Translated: CASSLSADRDGYTF.

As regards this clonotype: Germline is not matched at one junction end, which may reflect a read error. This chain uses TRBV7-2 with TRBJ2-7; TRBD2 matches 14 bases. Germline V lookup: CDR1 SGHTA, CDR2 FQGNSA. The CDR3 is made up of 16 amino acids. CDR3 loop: CVSSLGTSGSPHEQYF. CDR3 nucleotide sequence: TGTGTCAGCAGCTTGGGGACTAGCGGGAGTCCCCACGAGCAGTACTTC.

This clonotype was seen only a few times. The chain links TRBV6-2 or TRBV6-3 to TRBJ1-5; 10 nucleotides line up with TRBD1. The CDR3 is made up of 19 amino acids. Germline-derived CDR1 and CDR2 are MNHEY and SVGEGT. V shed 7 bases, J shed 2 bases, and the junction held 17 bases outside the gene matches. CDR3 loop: CASTWSGTGVHRGNQPQHF. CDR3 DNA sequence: TGTGCCAGCACTTGGTCGGGGACAGGGGTCCATCGTGGCAATCAGCCCCAGCATTTT.

DNA for the CDR3: TGCAGTGCTCCCAGGAGGCCAAACACCGGGGAGCTGTTTTTT. Its translation is CSAPRRPNTGELFF. This sequence joins TRBV20-1 and TRBJ2-2; maybe TRBD2 (5 bases). The CDR3 consists of 14 residues. V dropped 5 bases and J dropped 2 bases, with 12 bases sitting between them. Germline V CDR1 and CDR2: DFQATT, SNEGSKA (reference sequence).

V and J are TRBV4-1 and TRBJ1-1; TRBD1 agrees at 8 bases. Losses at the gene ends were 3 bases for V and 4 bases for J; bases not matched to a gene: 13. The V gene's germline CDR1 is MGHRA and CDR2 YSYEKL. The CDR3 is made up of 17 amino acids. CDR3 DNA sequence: TGCGCCAGCAGCCACCCGGGACAGGCCCCGGGTGTCACTGAAGCTTTCTTT. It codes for CASSHPGQAPGVTEAFF.

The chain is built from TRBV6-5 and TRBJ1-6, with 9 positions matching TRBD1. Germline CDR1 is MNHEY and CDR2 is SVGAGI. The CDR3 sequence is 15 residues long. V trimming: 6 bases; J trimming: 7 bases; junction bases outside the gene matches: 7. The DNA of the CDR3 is TGTGCCAGCAGACACTACGGACAGGGGAATTCACCCCTCCACTTT. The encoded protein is CASRHYGQGNSPLHF.

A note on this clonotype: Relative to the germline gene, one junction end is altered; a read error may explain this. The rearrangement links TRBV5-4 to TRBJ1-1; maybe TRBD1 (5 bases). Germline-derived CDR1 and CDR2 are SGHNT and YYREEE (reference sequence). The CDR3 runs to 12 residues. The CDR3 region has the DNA TGTGCCAGCAGCTTGGAGGGGACTGAGTGGAATTTT. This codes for CASSLEGTEWNF.

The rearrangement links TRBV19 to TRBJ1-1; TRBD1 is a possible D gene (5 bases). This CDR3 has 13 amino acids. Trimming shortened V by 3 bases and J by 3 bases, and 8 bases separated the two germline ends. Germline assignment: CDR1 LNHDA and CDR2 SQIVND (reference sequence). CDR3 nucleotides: TGTGCCAGTAGTATTTGGGGCTACACTGAAGCTTTCTTT. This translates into CASSIWGYTEAFF.

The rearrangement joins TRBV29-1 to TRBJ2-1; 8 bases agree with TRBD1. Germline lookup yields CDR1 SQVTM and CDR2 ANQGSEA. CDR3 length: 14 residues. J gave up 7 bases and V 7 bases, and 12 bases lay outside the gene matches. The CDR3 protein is CSGNQGAIGNEQFF. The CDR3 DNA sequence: TGCAGCGGTAACCAGGGGGCGATAGGGAATGAGCAGTTCTTC.

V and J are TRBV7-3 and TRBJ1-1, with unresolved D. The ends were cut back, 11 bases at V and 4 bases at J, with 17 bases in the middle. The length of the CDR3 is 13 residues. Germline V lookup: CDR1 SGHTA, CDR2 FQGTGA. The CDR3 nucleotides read TGTGCCGGACGGGGAATCGGTGGCACTGAAGCTTTCTTT. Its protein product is CAGRGIGGTEAFF.

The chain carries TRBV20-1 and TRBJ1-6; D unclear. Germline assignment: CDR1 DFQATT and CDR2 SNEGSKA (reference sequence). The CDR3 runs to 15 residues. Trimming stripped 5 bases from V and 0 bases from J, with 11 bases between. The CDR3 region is CSALGRSSYNSPLHF. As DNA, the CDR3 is TGCAGTGCTCTCGGTCGGAGCTCCTATAATTCACCCCTCCACTTT.

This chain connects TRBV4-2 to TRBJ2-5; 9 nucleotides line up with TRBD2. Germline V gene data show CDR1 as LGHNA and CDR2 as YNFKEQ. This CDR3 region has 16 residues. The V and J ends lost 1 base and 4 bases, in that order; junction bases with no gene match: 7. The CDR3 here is CASSQGGSGGTETQYF. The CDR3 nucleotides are TGTGCCAGCAGCCAAGGGGGTAGCGGGGGAACAGAGACCCAGTACTTC.

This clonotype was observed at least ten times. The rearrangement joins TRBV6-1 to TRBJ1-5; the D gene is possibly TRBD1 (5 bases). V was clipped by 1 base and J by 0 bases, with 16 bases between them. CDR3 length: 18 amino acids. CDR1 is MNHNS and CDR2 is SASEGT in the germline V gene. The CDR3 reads CASSEGVETVYSNQPQHF. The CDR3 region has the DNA TGTGCCAGCAGTGAAGGTGTGGAGACAGTATATAGCAATCAGCCCCAGCATTTT.

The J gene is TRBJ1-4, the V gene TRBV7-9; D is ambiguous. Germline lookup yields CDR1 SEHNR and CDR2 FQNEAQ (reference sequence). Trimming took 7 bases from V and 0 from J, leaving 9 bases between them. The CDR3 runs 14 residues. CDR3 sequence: CASTNLATNEKLFF. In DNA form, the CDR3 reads TGTGCCAGCACCAATCTGGCAACTAATGAAAAACTGTTTTTT.

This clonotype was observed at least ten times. The CDR3 is CASSQPLLRGDGMNTEAFF. The CDR3 bases are TGTGCCAGCAGCCAACCCCTTTTGCGGGGGGATGGGATGAACACTGAAGCTTTCTTT. This chain connects TRBV7-4 to TRBJ1-1, with D maybe TRBD1 (5 bases). The germline gives CDR1 SGHVT, CDR2 SQSDAQ. Trimming removed 5 bases at V and 0 bases at J, with 25 bases between. CDR3 length: 19 amino acids.

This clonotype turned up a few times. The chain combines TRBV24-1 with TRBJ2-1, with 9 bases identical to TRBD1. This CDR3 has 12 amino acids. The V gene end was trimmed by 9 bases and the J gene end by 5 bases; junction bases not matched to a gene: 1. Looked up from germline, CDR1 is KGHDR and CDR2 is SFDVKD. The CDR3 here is CATGQGNNEQFF. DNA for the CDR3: TGTGCCACCGGACAGGGGAACAATGAGCAGTTCTTC.

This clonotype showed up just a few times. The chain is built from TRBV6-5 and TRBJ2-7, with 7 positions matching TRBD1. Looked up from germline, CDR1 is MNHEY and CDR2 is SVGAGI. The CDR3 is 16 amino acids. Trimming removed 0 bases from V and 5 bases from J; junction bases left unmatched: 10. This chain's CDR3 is CASSYSPPDRVDEQYV. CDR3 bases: TGTGCCAGCAGTTACTCCCCCCCAGACAGGGTCGACGAGCAGTACGTC.

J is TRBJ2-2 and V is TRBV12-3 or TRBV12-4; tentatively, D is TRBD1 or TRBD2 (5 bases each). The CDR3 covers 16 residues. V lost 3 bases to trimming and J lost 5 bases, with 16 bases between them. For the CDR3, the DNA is TGTGCCAGCAGTTTTTTTCCAGCCGAGGGGACCGGGGAGCTGTTTTTT. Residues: CASSFFPAEGTGELFF.